What follows are 21 T cell receptor beta chains derived from one specimen sequenced in a study of CD8+CD57+ T cells in acquired aplastic anemia. Profiling that covered TCR beta VDJ and CDR3 relied on genomic DNA as its template. In TCRdb, the reads were re-called with MiXCR into one record per CDR3 protein. The sample has 200,000 or so distinct CDR3 sequences; around 50% are singletons. Individuals selected for sequencing had exhibited CD8+CD57+ cell expansion on flow cytometry. Sample: sorted CD4+, CD8+, or CD8+CD57+ T cells (not recorded which) from PBMCs. Every receptor here comes from a human donor with aplastic anemia.

The chain joins TRBV9 to TRBJ1-2; D call uncertain. The CDR3 is made up of 13 amino acids. The germline V and J ends were trimmed by 3 bases and 4 bases, with 10 bases remaining between them. Per germline, CDR1 SGDLS and CDR2 YYNGEE. CDR3 protein: CASSDTTPYGYTF. DNA for the CDR3: TGTGCCAGCAGCGACACAACCCCCTATGGCTACACCTTC.

In this sample, this clonotype turned up once. The chain is built from TRBV20-1 and TRBJ2-2; the match to TRBD1 covers 9 bases. Germline CDR1 and CDR2: DFQATT and SNEGSKA (reference sequence). The CDR3 extends over 15 amino acids. With 3 bases clipped from V and 3 bases from J, the junction kept 5 bases outside the gene matches. The CDR3 DNA sequence: TGCAGTGCTAGGAACAGGGGGCGTCACACCGGGGAGCTGTTTTTT. Residues: CSARNRGRHTGELFF.

This clonotype has a count of ten or more. The chain has TRBV10-3 and TRBJ2-1; 15 bases fit TRBD2. Germline CDR1 is ENHRY and CDR2 is SYGVKD. Losses at the gene ends were 10 bases for V and 14 bases for J; bases not matched to a gene: 12. The length of the CDR3 is 14 residues. This CDR3 is CATRAGTSGGLEFF. For the CDR3, the DNA is TGTGCCACGAGGGCCGGGACTAGCGGGGGGCTTGAGTTCTTC.

At least ten counts were recorded for this clonotype. The CDR3 reads CASSFGASTDTQYF. CDR3 DNA sequence: TGTGCCAGCAGCTTTGGTGCTAGCACAGATACGCAGTATTTT. The chain joins TRBV12-3 or TRBV12-4 to TRBJ2-3; D is undetermined. The V end lost 6 bases, the J end lost 0 bases, and 10 bases lay between the germline ends. The CDR3 consists of 14 residues.

The chain uses TRBV7-3 and TRBJ2-7; TRBD1 or TRBD2 may be the D gene (6 bases each). CDR1 and CDR2 (germline): SGHTA, FQGTGA. The ends were cut back, 3 bases at V and 5 bases at J, with 11 bases in the middle. The CDR3 runs to 13 residues. Here the CDR3 reads CASSLEGGDEQYF. The CDR3, as DNA: TGTGCCAGCAGCTTGGAGGGGGGCGACGAGCAGTACTTC.

V and J are TRBV12-3 or TRBV12-4 and TRBJ1-1; D not resolved. The CDR3 has 12 residues. V lost 4 bases and J lost 6, with 9 bases in between. In DNA, the CDR3 is TGTGCCAGCAGTTGGGCCGCCTCTGAAGCTTTCTTT. Encoded protein: CASSWAASEAFF.

This clonotype has ten or more counts. The CDR3: CASNPERGEQFF. CDR3 nucleotides: TGTGCCAGCAACCCCGAGCGGGGGGAGCAGTTCTTC. This chain connects TRBV7-9 to TRBJ2-1, with TRBD2 matching over 8 bases. Looked up from germline, CDR1 is SEHNR and CDR2 is FQNEAQ (reference sequence). J was trimmed by 10 bases and V by 7 bases; bases with no gene match: 6. This CDR3 spans 12 amino acids.

This clonotype was counted ten times or more. The chain carries TRBV14 and TRBJ1-4; D remains unclear. The CDR3 length is 14 residues. Germline assignment: CDR1 SGHDN and CDR2 FVKESK. Trimming left V 4 bases short and J 7 bases short, with 13 bases between. In DNA, the CDR3 is TGTGCCAGCAGCCCCCTCGGTGGGGTTGAAAAACTGTTTTTT. Encoded protein: CASSPLGGVEKLFF.

At least ten counts were recorded for this clonotype. The J gene is TRBJ2-2, the V gene TRBV5-1; 8 nucleotides match TRBD1. Per the germline V gene, CDR1 is SGHRS and CDR2 is YFSETQ. CDR3 length: 15 amino acids. V dropped 5 bases and J dropped 4; count of bases not matched to a gene: 7. The CDR3 DNA reads as TGCGCCAGCAGTGGACAGGGTGGGCCCACCGGGGAGCTGTTTTTT. Its translation is CASSGQGGPTGELFF.

The chain has TRBV12-3 or TRBV12-4 and TRBJ1-6; 11 bases are shared with TRBD1. V lost 3 bases, J lost 9 bases, and 4 bases stayed unmatched. CDR3 length equals 15 residues. The CDR3 DNA reads TGTGCCAGCAGTTTGGGCGGACAGGGGGCTTCACCCCTCCACTTT. This sequence encodes CASSLGGQGASPLHF.

This chain links TRBV2 with TRBJ1-1; D unclear. The CDR3 sequence is 10 residues long. V was shortened by 7 bases and J by 10 bases, with 10 bases between the two germline ends. In germline, CDR1 is SNHLY, CDR2 FYNNEI. The CDR3 region is CASKVGGAFF. The CDR3 region has the DNA TGTGCCAGCAAAGTTGGAGGAGCTTTCTTT.

This clonotype was recorded at least ten times. The CDR3 DNA reads TGCAGCACACTCCAGGGGTCCTACGAGCAGTACTTC. It encodes CSTLQGSYEQYF. The gene calls are TRBV20-1 and TRBJ2-7; weak D call: TRBD1 (6 bases). This CDR3 has 12 amino acids. Germline lookup yields CDR1 DFQATT and CDR2 SNEGSKA (reference sequence).

The table lists this clonotype with many counts. The CDR3 region is CATDSGTGLNTEAFF. CDR3 coding DNA: TGTGCCACCGATAGCGGGACAGGGCTGAACACTGAAGCTTTCTTT. The chain has TRBV10-3 and TRBJ1-1, with 9 nucleotides matching TRBD1. With V trimmed by 10 bases and J by 0 bases, 9 bases remained unmatched. The CDR3 length is 15 residues. Germline loops: CDR1 ENHRY, CDR2 SYGVKD.

The rearrangement uses TRBV20-1 and TRBJ1-2, with D possibly TRBD1 on 5 matching bases. This CDR3 has 12 residues. Germline CDR1 DFQATT, CDR2 SNEGSKA (reference sequence). Trimming removed 5 bases from V and 2 bases from J, with 9 bases in between. The CDR3 DNA reads as TGCAGTGCTTCAGGGCCGAACTATGGCTACACCTTC. This gives the protein CSASGPNYGYTF.

There are many counts of this clonotype. This chain links TRBV12-5 with TRBJ1-2; TRBD1 aligns across 9 bases. CDR1 and CDR2 (germline): LGHNT, FRNRAP. J gave up 8 bases and V 8 bases, and 6 bases lay outside the gene matches. The length of the CDR3 is 12 residues. CDR3 sequence reads: CASWGQGFGYTF. The CDR3 DNA reads as TGTGCTAGTTGGGGACAGGGTTTCGGCTACACCTTC.

V gene TRBV10-3 combines with J gene TRBJ2-7, with 9 bases lining up with TRBD1. Germline CDR1 is ENHRY and CDR2 is SYGVKD. V was clipped by 6 bases and J by 1 base; unmatched bases: 4. CDR3 size: 14 residues. Here the CDR3 DNA reads TGTGCCATCAGCCCCGGGACAGGGTCCTACGAGCAGTACTTC. Its protein product is CAISPGTGSYEQYF.

The chain employs TRBV10-2 and TRBJ1-1; D gene uncertain. The length of the CDR3 is 16 residues. V was pared by 1 base and J by 0 bases, with 12 bases between. Germline loops: CDR1 WSHSY, CDR2 SAAADI. The CDR3 nucleotides are TGCGCCAGCAGTGAGTTCATTCAGTCTATGAACACTGAAGCTTTCTTT. Translated, it gives CASSEFIQSMNTEAFF.

To note about this clonotype: A much bigger clone sits one base away, suggesting this may be a read error. The rearrangement joins TRBV6-6 to TRBJ2-7; D not certain. This CDR3 comprises 10 residues. Germline values: CDR1 MNHNY, CDR2 SVGAGI (reference sequence). The CDR3 loop is CASSHYGQYF. The DNA for the CDR3 is TGTGCCAGCAGTCACTACGGGCAGTACTTC.

The genes are TRBV9 and TRBJ2-7, with 9 nucleotides matching TRBD2. J was trimmed by 5 bases and V by 0 bases; bases with no gene match: 3. The CDR3 consists of 14 residues. Germline-derived CDR1 and CDR2 are SGDLS and YYNGEE. CDR3: CASSVDERGDEQYF. In DNA form, the CDR3 reads TGTGCCAGCAGCGTAGATGAGCGGGGGGACGAGCAGTACTTC.

The CDR3 DNA follows: TGTGCCAGCAGCGGACTGGGGGCCGGGGAGACCCAGTACTTC. This codes for CASSGLGAGETQYF. J is TRBJ2-5 and V is TRBV9; tentative D call: TRBD1 (6 bases). Trimming left V 3 bases short and J 5 bases short, with 14 bases between. The CDR3 sequence is 14 residues long. Germline CDR1 and CDR2: SGDLS and YYNGEE.

The chain joins TRBV28 to TRBJ2-7; 10 nucleotides agree with TRBD1. V lost 8 bases, J lost 3 bases, and 13 bases stayed unmatched. The CDR3 runs 16 residues. Germline-derived CDR1 and CDR2 are MDHEN and SYDVKM. CDR3 residues: CASRSPQTGGVYEQYF. Here the CDR3 DNA reads TGTGCCAGCCGTTCCCCCCAGACAGGGGGCGTCTACGAGCAGTACTTC.